What follows describes a single T cell receptor beta chain. Its antigen is unknown. The entry originates in a study of blood T cells in healthy people across ages. General observations from the study: Unsorted PBMC material precluded a definitive naive versus antigen-experienced comparison. Naive T cell percentage and TCR beta diversity correlated strongly. Fewer expanded clones and more diversity marked long-lived versus aged donors.

Primers used in a second PCR of about 7 to 12 cycles were a sample-barcoded 5' primer and a J-beta primer mix. MiXCR, run by TCRdb on the 5' RACE reads, gives a single entry per CDR3 protein. The sample lists roughly 1.5 million distinct CDR3 sequences; about 42% were seen once. The source is a woman in her late teens or twenties in good health. The source material was blood.

The CDR3 bases are TGTGCCAGCAGCCCTATTTGGGACAATGAGCAGTACTTC. Encoded protein: CASSPIWDNEQYF. The chain uses TRBV13 and TRBJ2-5; D might be TRBD1 (6 bases). V shed 5 bases and J shed 11 bases, with 18 bases lying between them. CDR1 is PRHDT, CDR2 FYEKMQ, per germline (reference sequence). The CDR3 has 13 residues.